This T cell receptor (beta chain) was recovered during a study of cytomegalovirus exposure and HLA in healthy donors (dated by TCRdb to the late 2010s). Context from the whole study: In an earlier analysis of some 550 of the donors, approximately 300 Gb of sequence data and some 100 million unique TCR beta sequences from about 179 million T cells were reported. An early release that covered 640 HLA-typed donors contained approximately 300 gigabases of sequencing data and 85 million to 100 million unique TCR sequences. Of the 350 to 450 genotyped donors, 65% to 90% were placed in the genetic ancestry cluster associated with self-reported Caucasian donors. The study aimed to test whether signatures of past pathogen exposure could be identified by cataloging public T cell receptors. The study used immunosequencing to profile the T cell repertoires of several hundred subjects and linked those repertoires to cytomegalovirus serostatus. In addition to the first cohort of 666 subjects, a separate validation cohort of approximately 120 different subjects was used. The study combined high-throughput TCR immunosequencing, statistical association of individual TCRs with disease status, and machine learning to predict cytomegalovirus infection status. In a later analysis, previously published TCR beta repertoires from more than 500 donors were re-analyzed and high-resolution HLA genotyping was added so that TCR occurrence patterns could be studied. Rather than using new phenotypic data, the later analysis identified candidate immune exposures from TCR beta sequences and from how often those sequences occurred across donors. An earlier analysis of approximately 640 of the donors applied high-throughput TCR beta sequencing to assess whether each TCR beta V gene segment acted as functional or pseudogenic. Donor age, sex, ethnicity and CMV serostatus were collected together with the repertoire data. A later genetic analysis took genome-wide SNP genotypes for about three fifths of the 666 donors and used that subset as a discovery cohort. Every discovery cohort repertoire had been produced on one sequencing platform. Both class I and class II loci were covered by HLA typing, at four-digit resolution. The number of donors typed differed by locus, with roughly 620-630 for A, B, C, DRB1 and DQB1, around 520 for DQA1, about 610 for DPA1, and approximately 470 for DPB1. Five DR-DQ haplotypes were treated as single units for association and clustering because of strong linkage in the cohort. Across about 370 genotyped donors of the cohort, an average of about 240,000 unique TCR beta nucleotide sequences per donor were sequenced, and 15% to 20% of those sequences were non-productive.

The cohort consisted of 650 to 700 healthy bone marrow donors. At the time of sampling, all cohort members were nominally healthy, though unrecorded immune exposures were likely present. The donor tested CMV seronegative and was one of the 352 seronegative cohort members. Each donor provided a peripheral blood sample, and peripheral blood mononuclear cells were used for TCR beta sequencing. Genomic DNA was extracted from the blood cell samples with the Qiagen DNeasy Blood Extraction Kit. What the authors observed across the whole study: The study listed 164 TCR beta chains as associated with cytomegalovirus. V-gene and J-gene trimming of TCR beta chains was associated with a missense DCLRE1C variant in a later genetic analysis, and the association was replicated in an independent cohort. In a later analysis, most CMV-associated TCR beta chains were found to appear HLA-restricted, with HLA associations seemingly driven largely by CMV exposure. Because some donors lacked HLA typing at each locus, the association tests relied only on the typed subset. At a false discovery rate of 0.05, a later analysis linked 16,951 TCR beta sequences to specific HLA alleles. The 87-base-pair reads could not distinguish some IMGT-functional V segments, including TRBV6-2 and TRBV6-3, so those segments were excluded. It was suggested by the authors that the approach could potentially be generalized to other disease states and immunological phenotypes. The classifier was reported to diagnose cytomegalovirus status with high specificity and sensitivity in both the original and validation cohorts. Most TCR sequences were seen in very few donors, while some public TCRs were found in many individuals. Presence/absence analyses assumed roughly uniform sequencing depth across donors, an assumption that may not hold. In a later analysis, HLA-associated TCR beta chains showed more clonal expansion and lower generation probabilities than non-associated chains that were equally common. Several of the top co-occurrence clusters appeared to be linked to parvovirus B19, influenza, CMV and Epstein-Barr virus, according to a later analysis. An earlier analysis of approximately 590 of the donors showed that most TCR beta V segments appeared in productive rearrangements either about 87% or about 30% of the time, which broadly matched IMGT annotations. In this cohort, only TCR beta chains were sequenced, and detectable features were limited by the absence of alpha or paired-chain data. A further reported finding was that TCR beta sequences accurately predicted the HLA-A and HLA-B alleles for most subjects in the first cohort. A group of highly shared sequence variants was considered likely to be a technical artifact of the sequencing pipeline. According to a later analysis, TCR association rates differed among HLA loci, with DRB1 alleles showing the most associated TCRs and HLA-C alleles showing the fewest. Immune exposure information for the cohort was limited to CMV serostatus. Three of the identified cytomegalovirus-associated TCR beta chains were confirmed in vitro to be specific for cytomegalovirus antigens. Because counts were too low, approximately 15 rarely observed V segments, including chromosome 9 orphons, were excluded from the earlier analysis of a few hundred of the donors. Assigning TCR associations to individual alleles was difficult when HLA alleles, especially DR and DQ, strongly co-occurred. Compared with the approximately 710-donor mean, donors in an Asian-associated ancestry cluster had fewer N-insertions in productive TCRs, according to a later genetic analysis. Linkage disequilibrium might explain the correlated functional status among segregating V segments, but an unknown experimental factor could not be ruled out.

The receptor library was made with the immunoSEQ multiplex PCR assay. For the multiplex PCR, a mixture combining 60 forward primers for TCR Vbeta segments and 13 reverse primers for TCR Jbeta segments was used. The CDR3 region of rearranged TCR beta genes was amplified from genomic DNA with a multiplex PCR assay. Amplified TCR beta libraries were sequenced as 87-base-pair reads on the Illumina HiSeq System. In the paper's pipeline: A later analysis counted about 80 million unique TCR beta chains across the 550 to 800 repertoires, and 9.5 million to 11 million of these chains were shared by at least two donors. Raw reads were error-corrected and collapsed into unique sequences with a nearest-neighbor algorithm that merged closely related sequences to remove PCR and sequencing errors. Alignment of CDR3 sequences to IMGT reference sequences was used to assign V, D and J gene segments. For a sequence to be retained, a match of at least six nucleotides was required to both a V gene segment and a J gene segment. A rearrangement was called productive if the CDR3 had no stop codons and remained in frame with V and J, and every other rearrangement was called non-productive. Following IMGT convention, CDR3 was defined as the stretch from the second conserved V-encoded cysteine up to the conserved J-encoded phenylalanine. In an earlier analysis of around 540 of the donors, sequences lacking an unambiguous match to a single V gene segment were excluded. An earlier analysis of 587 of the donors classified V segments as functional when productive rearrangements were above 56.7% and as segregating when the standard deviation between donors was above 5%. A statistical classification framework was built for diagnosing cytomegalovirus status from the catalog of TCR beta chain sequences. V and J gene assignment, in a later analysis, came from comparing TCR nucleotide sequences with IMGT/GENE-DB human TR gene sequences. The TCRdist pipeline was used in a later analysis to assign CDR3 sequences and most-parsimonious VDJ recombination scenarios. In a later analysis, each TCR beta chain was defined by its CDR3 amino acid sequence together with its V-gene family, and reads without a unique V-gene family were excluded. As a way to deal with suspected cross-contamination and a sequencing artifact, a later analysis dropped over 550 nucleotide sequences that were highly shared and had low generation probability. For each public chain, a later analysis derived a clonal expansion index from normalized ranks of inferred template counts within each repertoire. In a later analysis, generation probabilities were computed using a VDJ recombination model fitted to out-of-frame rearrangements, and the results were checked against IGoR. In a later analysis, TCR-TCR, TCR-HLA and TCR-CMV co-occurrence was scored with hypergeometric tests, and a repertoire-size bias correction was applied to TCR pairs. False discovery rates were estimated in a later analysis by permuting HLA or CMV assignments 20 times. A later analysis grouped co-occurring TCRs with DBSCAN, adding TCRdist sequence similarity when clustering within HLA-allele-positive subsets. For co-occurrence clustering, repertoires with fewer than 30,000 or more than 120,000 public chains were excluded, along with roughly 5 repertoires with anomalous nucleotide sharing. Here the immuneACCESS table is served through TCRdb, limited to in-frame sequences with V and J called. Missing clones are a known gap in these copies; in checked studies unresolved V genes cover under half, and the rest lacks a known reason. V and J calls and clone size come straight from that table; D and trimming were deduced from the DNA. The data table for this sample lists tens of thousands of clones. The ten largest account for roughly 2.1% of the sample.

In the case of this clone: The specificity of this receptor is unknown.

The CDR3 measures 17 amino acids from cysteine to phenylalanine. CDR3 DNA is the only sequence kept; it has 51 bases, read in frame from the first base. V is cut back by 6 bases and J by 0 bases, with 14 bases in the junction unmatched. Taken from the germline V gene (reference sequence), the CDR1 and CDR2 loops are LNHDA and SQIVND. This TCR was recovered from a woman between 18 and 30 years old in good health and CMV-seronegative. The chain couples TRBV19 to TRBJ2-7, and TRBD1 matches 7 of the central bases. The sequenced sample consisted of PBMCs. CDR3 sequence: CASSRPNTGASSYEQYF. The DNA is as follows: TGTGCCAGTAGCAGGCCCAATACAGGGGCAAGCTCCTACGAGCAGTACTTC.